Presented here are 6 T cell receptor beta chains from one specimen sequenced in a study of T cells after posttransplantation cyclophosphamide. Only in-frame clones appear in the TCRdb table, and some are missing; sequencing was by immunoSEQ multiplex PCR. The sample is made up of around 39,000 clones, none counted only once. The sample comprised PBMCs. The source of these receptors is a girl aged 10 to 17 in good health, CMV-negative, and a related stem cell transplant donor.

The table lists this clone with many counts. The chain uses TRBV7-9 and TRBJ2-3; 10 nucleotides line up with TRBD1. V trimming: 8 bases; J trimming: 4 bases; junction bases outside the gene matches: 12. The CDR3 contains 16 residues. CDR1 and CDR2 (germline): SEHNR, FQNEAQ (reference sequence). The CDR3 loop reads CASSPGGQGYADTQYF. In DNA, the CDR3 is TGTGCCAGCTCCCCCGGGGGACAGGGGTATGCAGATACGCAGTATTTT. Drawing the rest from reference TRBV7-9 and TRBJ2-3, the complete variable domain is DTGVSQNPRHKITKRGQNVTFRCDPISEHNRLYWYRQTLGQGPEFLTYFQNEAQLEKSRLLSDRFSAERPKGSFSTLEIQRTEQGDSAMYLCASSPGGQGYADTQYFGPGTRLTVL.

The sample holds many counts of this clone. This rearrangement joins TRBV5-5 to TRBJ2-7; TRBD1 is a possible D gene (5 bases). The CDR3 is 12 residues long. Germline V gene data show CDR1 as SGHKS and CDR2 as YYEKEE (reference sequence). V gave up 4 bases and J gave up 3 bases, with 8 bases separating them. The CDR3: CASSQDNYEQYF. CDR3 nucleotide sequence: TGTGCCAGCAGCCAGGACAACTACGAGCAGTACTTC.

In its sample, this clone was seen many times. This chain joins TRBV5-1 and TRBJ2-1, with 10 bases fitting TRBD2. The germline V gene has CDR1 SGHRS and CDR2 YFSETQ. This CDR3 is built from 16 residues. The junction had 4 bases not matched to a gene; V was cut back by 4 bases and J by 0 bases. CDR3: CASSPSGGGSYNEQFF. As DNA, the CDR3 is TGCGCCAGCAGCCCCAGCGGGGGGGGCTCCTACAATGAGCAGTTCTTC.

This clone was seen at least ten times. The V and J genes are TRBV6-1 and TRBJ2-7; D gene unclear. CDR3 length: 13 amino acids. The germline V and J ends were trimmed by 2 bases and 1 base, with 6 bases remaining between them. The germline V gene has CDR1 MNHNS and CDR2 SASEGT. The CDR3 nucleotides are TGTGCCAGCAGTGAATCCTCTTCCTACGAGCAGTACTTC. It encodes CASSESSSYEQYF.

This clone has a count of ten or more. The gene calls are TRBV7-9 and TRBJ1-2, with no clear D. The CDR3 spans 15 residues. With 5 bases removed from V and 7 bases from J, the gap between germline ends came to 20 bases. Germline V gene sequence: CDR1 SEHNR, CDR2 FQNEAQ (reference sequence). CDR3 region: CASSLGSGEVFGYTF. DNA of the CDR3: TGTGCCAGCAGCCTAGGGTCGGGAGAAGTCTTTGGCTACACCTTC.

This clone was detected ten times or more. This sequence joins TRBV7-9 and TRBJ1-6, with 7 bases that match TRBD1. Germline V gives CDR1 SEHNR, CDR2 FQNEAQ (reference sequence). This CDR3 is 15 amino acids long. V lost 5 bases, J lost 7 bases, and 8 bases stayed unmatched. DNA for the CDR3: TGTGCCAGCAGCGAATCCGGACAGGAGAATTCACCCCTCCACTTT. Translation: CASSESGQENSPLHF.